This record looks at one TCR beta chain sequence and its context. Its specificity is unknown. Each CDR3 protein is one row after TCRdb ran MiXCR on the 5' RACE reads. Of about 300,000 distinct CDR3 sequences listed, 8.7% were seen once; the top ten hold around 3.5%. This sample was included in a study of T cells after yellow fever vaccination. Regarding the study as a whole: Across the CD4 and CD8 compartments, a small share of clonotypes was present in both.

The material sequenced was CD4+ T cells sorted from PBMCs, taken 5 days after the yellow fever booster vaccination. The TCR was taken from a man between 18 and 35 years old who received the YFV17D yellow fever vaccine.

The CDR3 region has the DNA TGTGCCAGCAGTTCCGCCGGACAGGGGGCCTACGAGCAGTACTTC. This encodes CASSSAGQGAYEQYF. The chain has TRBV6-5 and TRBJ2-7; 10 bases are a match to TRBD1. The V gene end was trimmed by 4 bases and the J gene end by 2 bases; junction bases not matched to a gene: 5. Germline lookup yields CDR1 MNHEY and CDR2 SVGAGI. The CDR3 spans 15 residues.